This T cell receptor beta chain came from a study of PD-1 blockade in classical Hodgkin lymphoma. Study outcomes and limitations: TCR diversity at baseline was reported to be reduced in newly diagnosed patients relative to healthy donors. Complete responders showed a baseline diversity that resembled the diversity of newly diagnosed patients.

This CDR3 is built from 11 residues. Germline-derived CDR1 and CDR2 are DFQATT and SNEGSKA (reference sequence). The ends were cut back, 0 bases at V and 7 bases at J, with 6 bases in the middle. TCRdb's copy holds only in-frame clones and misses some; the assay was immunoSEQ multiplex PCR. Of tens of thousands of clones in the sample, approximately 89% were seen once. This clone has more than one count but fewer than ten. Its matching antigen is unknown. There was relapse after autologous stem cell transplantation in every patient, and there was variation in brentuximab vedotin exposure. The V call is TRBV20-1, the J call TRBJ1-1; no clear D gene. This sequence originates from a human donor with classical Hodgkin lymphoma. Material: peripheral blood mononuclear cells (PBMCs), obtained at baseline. The CDR3 DNA follows: TGCAGTGCTAGAGACCAGGATGAAGCTTTCTTT. Residues: CSARDQDEAFF.